Presented here are 18 T cell receptor beta chains from one specimen sequenced in a study of PD-1 blockade in classical Hodgkin lymphoma. Method: immunoSEQ multiplex PCR; TCRdb's copy keeps in-frame clones and lacks some. The sample contains 100,000 to 130,000 clones, 89% of which appear only once. Every patient was affected by relapse after autologous stem cell transplantation, while exposure to brentuximab vedotin was not uniform. The specimen was peripheral blood mononuclear cells (PBMCs), collected before the second cycle of nivolumab. The receptors here all came from a human donor with classical Hodgkin lymphoma.

This clone was recorded once. The chain is built from TRBV15 and TRBJ1-1; D gene uncertain. V dropped 0 bases and J dropped 4 bases, with 3 bases sitting between them. The CDR3 sequence is 12 residues long. CDR1 is LNHNV and CDR2 is YYDKDF in the germline V gene (reference sequence). The CDR3, as DNA: TGTGCCACCAGCAGAGACCCCACTGAAGCTTTCTTT. It codes for CATSRDPTEAFF.

With respect to this clone: One end of the junction varies from germline; a read error may be responsible. The chain combines TRBV5-8 with TRBJ1-2; no definite D call. The germline V gene encodes CDR1 SGHTS and CDR2 YDEGEE. CDR3 size: 13 residues. Here the CDR3 reads CASSGNLVWADAF. The CDR3 DNA sequence: TGTGCCAGCAGCGGAAACCTGGTCTGGGCAGACGCCTTC. Full variable domain (remainder filled in from reference TRBV5-8 and TRBJ1-2): EAGVTQSPTHLIKTRGQQATLRCSPISGHTSVYWYQQALGLGLQFLLWYDEGEERNRGNFPPRFSGRQFPNYSSELNVNALELEDSALYLCASSGNLVWADAFGSGTRLTVV.

The chain combines TRBV11-3 with TRBJ2-1; D ambiguous. This CDR3 spans 13 amino acids. CDR1 and CDR2 from the germline V gene are SGHNT and YENEEA. Trimming took 1 base from V and 9 from J, leaving 10 bases between them. The CDR3 DNA sequence: TGTGCCAGCAGCTTAGGTATCAACTTTGAGCAGTTCTTC. It is translated as CASSLGINFEQFF.

This rearrangement joins TRBV18 to TRBJ2-5; tentatively, D is TRBD1 (5 bases). V lost 3 bases and J lost 0, with 5 bases in between. Germline V gene sequence: CDR1 KGHSH, CDR2 LQKENI. The CDR3 sequence is 13 residues long. The CDR3 coding sequence is TGTGCCAGCTCACCGGACAACCAAGAGACCCAGTACTTC. Its protein product is CASSPDNQETQYF.

The rearrangement links TRBV5-6 to TRBJ2-2; TRBD1 is a possible D gene (5 bases). Germline V gene lookup returns CDR1 SGHDT and CDR2 YYEEEE. V dropped 3 bases and J dropped 5 bases, with 20 bases sitting between them. The CDR3 is made up of 17 amino acids. CDR3 protein: CASSSARFQGWTGELFF. The CDR3 DNA reads as TGTGCCAGCAGCTCAGCTCGTTTCCAGGGTTGGACCGGGGAGCTGTTTTTT.

This clone has only a few counts. The rearrangement links TRBV19 to TRBJ1-5; 10 bases line up with TRBD1. The V gene end was trimmed by 6 bases and the J gene end by 4 bases; junction bases not matched to a gene: 6. The CDR3 is 15 amino acids. The germline CDR1 and CDR2 sequences are LNHDA and SQIVND (reference sequence). CDR3 in amino acids: CASSPGTGANQPQHF. The CDR3 DNA reads TGTGCCAGTAGCCCGGGGACAGGGGCTAATCAGCCCCAGCATTTT.

This chain links TRBV10-3 with TRBJ2-7, with D possibly matching TRBD1 (5 bases). Trimming removed 3 bases from V and 3 bases from J, with 12 bases in between. The germline CDR1 and CDR2 sequences are ENHRY and SYGVKD. This CDR3 has 14 amino acids. In nucleotides, the CDR3 is TGTGCCATCAGTGATCAGGGTATCAGCTACGAGCAGTACTTC. Residues: CAISDQGISYEQYF.

This chain joins TRBV28 and TRBJ2-1; 9 bases agree with TRBD2. The CDR3 totals 15 residues. V gave up 6 bases and J gave up 6 bases; unmatched junction bases: 9. Germline values: CDR1 MDHEN, CDR2 SYDVKM. For the CDR3, the DNA is TGTGCCAGCAGACCGGGGCGGGAGGGCCGCAATGAGCAGTTCTTC. Translation gives CASRPGREGRNEQFF.

The chain joins TRBV4-2 to TRBJ2-1; tentative D call: TRBD2 (7 bases). The CDR3 is 16 amino acids. V gave up 3 bases and J gave up 0 bases, with 12 bases separating them. Germline assignment: CDR1 LGHNA and CDR2 YNFKEQ. CDR3 sequence (DNA): TGTGCCAGCAGCCATGAAGCGGGACACTCCTACAATGAGCAGTTCTTC. This sequence encodes CASSHEAGHSYNEQFF.

The chain couples TRBV28 to TRBJ1-5; 7 bases map to TRBD1. CDR1 and CDR2 (germline): MDHEN, SYDVKM. Losses at the gene ends were 8 bases for V and 3 bases for J; bases not matched to a gene: 4. The CDR3 runs 13 residues. CDR3 in amino acids: CASSTGNNQPQHF. CDR3 sequence (DNA): TGTGCCAGCTCGACAGGGAACAATCAGCCCCAGCATTTT.

The chain carries TRBV27 and TRBJ2-7; D is perhaps TRBD1 (6 bases). The CDR3 spans 11 residues. CDR1 is MNHEY, CDR2 SMNVEV, per germline (reference sequence). V dropped 4 bases and J dropped 10 bases, with 11 bases sitting between them. CDR3 in DNA: TGTGCCAGCAGTTCCCGACAGGTTCAGTACTTC. It codes for CASSSRQVQYF.

The genes are TRBV7-2 and TRBJ2-7; D remains unclear. Per the germline V gene, CDR1 is SGHTA and CDR2 is FQGNSA. This CDR3 region has 14 residues. V was shortened by 1 base and J by 0 bases, with 7 bases between the two germline ends. The CDR3 nucleotides are TGTGCCAGCAGCTTAGTGTCCGGCTCCTACGAGCAGTACTTC. This translates into CASSLVSGSYEQYF.

This rearrangement joins TRBV27 to TRBJ2-2; perhaps TRBD1 as D (5 bases). This CDR3 is built from 13 residues. Germline values: CDR1 MNHEY, CDR2 SMNVEV (reference sequence). V was clipped by 3 bases and J by 4 bases, with 6 bases between them. The CDR3 DNA reads TGTGCCAGCAGTTTCCAGGGCACCGGGGAGCTGTTTTTT. This gives the protein CASSFQGTGELFF.

This chain links TRBV6-1 with TRBJ2-3, with D tentatively TRBD1 (5 bases). The CDR3 is made up of 16 amino acids. Trimming removed 2 bases from V and 1 base from J, with 13 bases in between. CDR1 is MNHNS and CDR2 is SASEGT in the germline V gene. The CDR3 is CASSERGGPGTDTQYF. In nucleotides, the CDR3 is TGTGCCAGCAGTGAAAGGGGCGGTCCAGGCACAGATACGCAGTATTTT.

The gene calls are TRBV9 and TRBJ2-1, with no clear D. The CDR3 is 14 amino acids. CDR1 and CDR2 from the germline V gene are SGDLS and YYNGEE. The germline V and J ends were trimmed by 5 bases and 8 bases, with 17 bases remaining between them. CDR3 sequence: CASSPRPSFYEQFF. In DNA, the CDR3 is TGTGCCAGCAGTCCCCGTCCAAGTTTCTATGAGCAGTTCTTC.

The J gene is TRBJ1-2, the V gene TRBV6-1; D possibly corresponds to TRBD1 (6 bases). The V end lost 0 bases, the J end lost 6 bases, and 17 bases lay between the germline ends. The CDR3 is 16 residues long. CDR1 and CDR2 from the germline V gene are MNHNS and SASEGT. The CDR3 reads CASSEALVRGADGYTF. CDR3 DNA: TGTGCCAGCAGTGAAGCGCTCGTCAGGGGCGCGGATGGCTACACCTTC.

The chain employs TRBV5-5 and TRBJ2-2; D is undetermined. This CDR3 comprises 12 residues. V was pared by 0 bases and J by 7 bases, with 4 bases between. CDR1 and CDR2 (germline): SGHKS, YYEKEE (reference sequence). CDR3 residues: CASSLEGGELFF. CDR3 DNA: TGTGCCAGCAGCTTGGAGGGCGGGGAGCTGTTTTTT.

V usage is TRBV4-3 and J usage is TRBJ2-1, with D unclear. CDR3 length: 15 residues. The V and J ends lost 0 bases and 8 bases respectively, with 14 bases between them. Germline V CDR1 and CDR2: LGHNA, YSLEER. For the CDR3, the DNA is TGCGCCAGCAGCCAAGAAGACTCGTGGGTGGATGAGCAGTTCTTC. It yields the protein CASSQEDSWVDEQFF.